Listed below are T cell receptor beta chains from one sample, sequenced in a study of blood T cells in healthy people across ages. TCRdb processed the 5' RACE reads anew with MiXCR; each CDR3 protein has one entry. Of hundreds of thousands of distinct CDR3 sequences listed, more than 40% are singletons. Sequencing input: blood. The receptors shown here come from an older woman in good health. The CDR3 runs from the conserved cysteine through the conserved F or W. The D gene is left open where the match is weak. Size values are once, few and many counts, or a class for expanded clones, and some rows have none.

DNA: TGCAGTGCTAGAGAATATATTGCGGGGGCCGAGCAGTACTTC
CDR3: CSAREYIAGAEQYF
D: .
J: TRBJ2-7
size: .
V: TRBV20-1

DNA: TGTGCCAGCAGCACGACTAGCGGGAGACCAGATACGCAGTATTTT
CDR3: CASSTTSGRPDTQYF
D: TRBD2
J: TRBJ2-3
size: many
V: TRBV5-6

DNA: TGCAGTGCTAGATCCAGGGTAGCGGGATCCTACGAGCAGTACTTC
CDR3: CSARSRVAGSYEQYF
D: TRBD2
J: TRBJ2-7
size: few
V: TRBV20-1

DNA: TGTGCCAGCAGCTCCGCCGGGACTAGTTCTCACGAGCAGTACTTC
CDR3: CASSSAGTSSHEQYF
D: TRBD2
J: TRBJ2-7
size: many
V: TRBV5-4

DNA: TGCAGCGGGACGGGGACGGTCAGCTCCTACAATGAGCAGTACTTC
CDR3: CSGTGTVSSYNEQYF
D: .
J: TRBJ2-7
size: .
V: TRBV29-1

DNA: TGCAGTGCTAGAATCACCCACGGAAACGCAGTATATGGCTACACCTTC
CDR3: CSARITHGNAVYGYTF
D: .
J: TRBJ1-2
size: few
V: TRBV20-1

DNA: TGTGCCAGCAGCCCTTTATTTGGGTACGAGCAGTACTTC
CDR3: CASSPLFGYEQYF
D: .
J: TRBJ2-7
size: once
V: TRBV14

DNA: TGTGCCAGTTGCTTACAAACCGGCCCCTACGAGCAGTACTTC
CDR3: CASCLQTGPYEQYF
D: .
J: TRBJ2-7
size: .
V: TRBV7-2

DNA: TGTGCCAGTAGACGGGACAGCTCTGGGGCCAACGTCCTGACTTTC
CDR3: CASRRDSSGANVLTF
D: TRBD1
J: TRBJ2-6
size: .
V: TRBV19

DNA: TGTGCCAGCAGCCTAGACGGTCGAGGGGACATTCAGTACTTC
CDR3: CASSLDGRGDIQYF
D: .
J: TRBJ2-4
size: .
V: TRBV7-2

DNA: TGTGCCAGCAGCTCTTCGACAGCATTGCTCTACGAGCAGTACTTC
CDR3: CASSSSTALLYEQYF
D: .
J: TRBJ2-7
size: .
V: TRBV7-6

DNA: TGTGCCAGCAGTCCACAGGATCCCGCGTTGGCGAAACTGTTTTTT
CDR3: CASSPQDPALAKLFF
D: .
J: TRBJ1-4
size: .
V: TRBV27

DNA: TGTGCCAGCAGGCCGGGACAGGGGTACACCGGGGAGCTGTTTTTT
CDR3: CASRPGQGYTGELFF
D: TRBD1
J: TRBJ2-2
size: .
V: TRBV6-5

DNA: TGCGCCAGCAGCCGGGGGGTGGGCAGGAGCTCCTACAATGAGCAGTTCTTC
CDR3: CASSRGVGRSSYNEQFF
D: TRBD2
J: TRBJ2-1
size: .
V: TRBV5-1

DNA: TGTGCCAGCTCACCACCGACAGGGAGACTCTTGTCCGAGCAGTACTTC
CDR3: CASSPPTGRLLSEQYF
D: TRBD1
J: TRBJ2-7
size: .
V: TRBV18

DNA: TGCGCCAGCAGCTCGGACGTAAACTATGGCTACACCTTC
CDR3: CASSSDVNYGYTF
D: .
J: TRBJ1-2
size: few
V: TRBV5-1

DNA: TGTGCCAGCAGTCCCAGAACAGTGCCTTGGGGCTACACCTTC
CDR3: CASSPRTVPWGYTF
D: .
J: TRBJ1-2
size: .
V: TRBV6-5

DNA: TGTGCCAGCAGACCGACCACGGTTGACACTGAAGCTTTCTTT
CDR3: CASRPTTVDTEAFF
D: .
J: TRBJ1-1
size: .
V: TRBV7-2

DNA: TGCAGCGGTGCGAGATGGGGCTACAATGAGCAGTTCTTC
CDR3: CSGARWGYNEQFF
D: .
J: TRBJ2-1
size: .
V: TRBV29-1

DNA: TGCAGTGCCGCTAGCGGGCACTACAATGAGCAGTTCTTC
CDR3: CSAASGHYNEQFF
D: TRBD2
J: TRBJ2-1
size: few
V: TRBV20-1

DNA: TGTGCCAGCAGTGAAACTGACAGCTCAGCCTACAATGAGCAGTTCTTC
CDR3: CASSETDSSAYNEQFF
D: .
J: TRBJ2-1
size: few
V: TRBV6-1

DNA: TGTGCCAGCAGACATTTTAGCGGGAGGGACACAGATACGCAGTATTTT
CDR3: CASRHFSGRDTDTQYF
D: TRBD2
J: TRBJ2-3
size: few
V: TRBV11-2

DNA: TGCGCCAGCAGCCAAGGTTTACGGGATCCACCGTACGAGCAGTACTTC
CDR3: CASSQGLRDPPYEQYF
D: .
J: TRBJ2-7
size: .
V: TRBV4-1

DNA: TGCAGTGCTAAGCGGGACTCCTACGAGCAGTACTTC
CDR3: CSAKRDSYEQYF
D: TRBD2
J: TRBJ2-7
size: few
V: TRBV20-1